This TCR beta chain was captured by sequencing in a study of shared clonotypes between healthy human individuals. Study-level findings and limits: A handful of donors showed sharing of 4.5% to 5% of naive CD4 clonotypes.

Some clones are missing from TCRdb's copy, which holds only in-frame ones; the method was immunoSEQ multiplex PCR. The sample shows millions of clones, 85% to 95% of them seen only once. Remarks on this clone: What it binds is not known.

The CDR3 is 18 residues long. Deletions cut 1 base from V and 4 bases from J, with 20 bases between. Germline V gives CDR1 SNHLY, CDR2 FYNNEI. The TCR sequence derives from a man younger than 35 in good health. Input material: naive CD4+ T cells sorted from blood. Regarding subset: CD45RA+ positively selected. The rearrangement links TRBV2 to TRBJ2-4; tentatively, D is TRBD2 (6 bases). DNA for the CDR3: TGTGCCAGCAGTGAAGAAGCGGCGGGGCCTAGCGAGAAAAACATTCAGTACTTC. Protein sequence: CASSEEAAGPSEKNIQYF.